This T cell receptor (beta chain) was captured by sequencing in a study of CD8 T cells in Susac syndrome. It was with random hexamers that about 0.45 to 1 ug RNA was reverse transcribed. Amplification of the TCR beta CDR3 was carried out by immunoSEQ multiplex PCR, which spanned a total of 54 Vbeta and 13 Jbeta segments. Using its own MiXCR run on the immunoSEQ multiplex PCR reads, TCRdb lists one record per CDR3 protein. The table shows about 240,000 distinct CDR3 sequences, with 90% to 97% occurring only once. CDR1 and CDR2 from the germline V gene are SGDLS and YYNGEE. V gave up 6 bases and J gave up 7 bases; unmatched junction bases: 8. The CDR3 loop spans 15 amino acids.

This chain joins TRBV9 and TRBJ2-3; 13 bases map to TRBD2. Input material: CD4+ T cells from PBMCs. This clonotype was sampled from a human donor with Susac syndrome. DNA for the CDR3: TGTGCCAGCAACCGCGGACTAGCGGGAGATCATACGCAGTATTTT. The encoded protein is CASNRGLAGDHTQYF.